These T cell receptor beta chains were read from a single sample in a study of T cells in Graves' hyperthyroidism and ophthalmopathy. TCRdb reanalysed the multiplex PCR reads using MiXCR and keeps one entry per CDR3 protein. The sample shows under 500,000 distinct CDR3 sequences, around 15% of them seen only once. The sample taken for sequencing was blood. All receptors come from a man between 50 and 59 years old with Graves' ophthalmopathy. Each CDR3 is given with its conserved first and last residue. A D gene is named only where the DNA matches it firmly. Clone sizes are given selectively: once, few, many, or a class where the clone is expanded.

NA TRBJ2-5 TRBV2 NA TGTGTCAGCAGGGAGCGGGCGCAAGAGTCCCAGTACTTC CVSRERAQESQYF
many TRBJ2-1 TRBV20-1 NA TGCAGTGCTAGTGTGACAGATGAGCAGTTCTTC CSASVTDEQFF
many TRBJ2-3 TRBV10-3 TRBD1 TGTGCCTCTACCGGGACAGGGTCAACAGATACGCAGTATTTT CASTGTGSTDTQYF
NA TRBJ2-2 TRBV2 TRBD2 TGTGCCAGCCCCCTTTGGAGCGGGAGTAAACACCGGGGAGCTGTTTTT CASPLWSGSKHRGAVF
NA TRBJ2-1 TRBV4-1 NA TGCGCCAGCAGCCACGACTGGCGGGGCAATGAGCAGTTCTTC CASSHDWRGNEQFF
few TRBJ2-3 TRBV12-3/TRBV12-4 NA TGTGCCAGCAGTCCCACCTTCCATGATACGCAGTATTTT CASSPTFHDTQYF
few TRBJ2-7 TRBV9 TRBD1 TGTGCCAGCAGCGTCGACAGGGATTCCTACGAGCAGTACTTC CASSVDRDSYEQYF
NA TRBJ1-4 TRBV3-1 NA TGTGCCAGCAGCCAAGATCAAGGGGAAAAACTGTTTTTT CASSQDQGEKLFF
many TRBJ2-1 TRBV11-3 TRBD2 TGTGCCAGCAGCTTCGGCGGGAGAAGAAATGAGCAGTTCTTC CASSFGGRRNEQFF
many TRBJ2-5 TRBV9 NA TGTGCCAGCAGCGTAGTCGGGAAAGAGACCCAGTACTTC CASSVVGKETQYF
few TRBJ2-7 TRBV7-3 NA TGTGCCAGCAGCTTAGGGCGGGTCCCCGGGGACGAGCAGTACTTC CASSLGRVPGDEQYF
few TRBJ2-2 TRBV6-1 TRBD2 TGTGCCAGCAGTTATTGGCTAGCGGGAGGGCCAACCGGGGAGCTGTTTTTT CASSYWLAGGPTGELFF
many TRBJ2-7 TRBV3-1 TRBD1 TGTGCCAGCAGCCAGCTAACAGGGGGGGAGCAGTACTTC CASSQLTGGEQYF
NA TRBJ1-3 TRBV3-1 TRBD1 TGTGCCAGCAGCCACCGATGGACAGGGTCTGGAAACACCATATATTTT CASSHRWTGSGNTIYF
few TRBJ2-7 TRBV15 NA TGTGCCACCAGCAACGGGTTGGAATCCTACGAGCAGTACTTC CATSNGLESYEQYF
NA TRBJ2-2 TRBV4-1 NA TGCGCCAGCAGCCAAGCGAGGGGACAGAACACCGGGGAGCTGTTTTTT CASSQARGQNTGELFF
many TRBJ2-3 TRBV20-1 NA TGCAGTGCTGTAAGACTAGACACCACAGATACGCAGTATTTT CSAVRLDTTDTQYF
many TRBJ1-5 TRBV3-1 NA TGTGCCAGCACCCAAACCCCGGGGAGTCAGCCCCAGCATTTT CASTQTPGSQPQHF
NA TRBJ2-1 TRBV25-1 NA TGTGCCAGCAGGGGTGACTGGGGAAGCTCCTACAATGAGCAGTTCTTC CASRGDWGSSYNEQFF
many TRBJ1-4 TRBV5-1 NA TGCGCCAGCAGCTCCGGGGGAGGCTCGACGGAAAAACTGTTTTTT CASSSGGGSTEKLFF
many TRBJ2-1 TRBV6-1 TRBD2 TGTGCCAGCAGTGCGGGAGGCTCCTACAATGAGCAGTTCTTC CASSAGGSYNEQFF
few TRBJ2-5 TRBV7-9 NA TGTGCCAGCAGCCCCCCGGGGGCAGTTGGTCACGAGACCCAGTACTTC CASSPPGAVGHETQYF
many TRBJ1-4 TRBV7-8 TRBD1 TGTGCCAGCAGCTTAGAGGGGGGACAGGGGGCGAAAAAACTGTTTTTT CASSLEGGQGAKKLFF
few TRBJ1-3 TRBV7-2 NA TGTGCCAGCAGTAGTCTTGGCTCTGGAAACACCATATATTTT CASSSLGSGNTIYF
many TRBJ1-1 TRBV28 NA TGTGCCAGCAGTTTACGCAGGCACCCTGAAGCTTTCTTT CASSLRRHPEAFF
many TRBJ2-1 TRBV30 NA TGTGCCTGGGCCAGCCAGGGTCACAATGAGCAGTTCTTC CAWASQGHNEQFF
few TRBJ1-1 TRBV7-9 NA TGTGCCAGCAGCTTAGGAGGGCAGGGAACGGGCACTGAAGCTTTCTTT CASSLGGQGTGTEAFF
few TRBJ2-5 TRBV9 TRBD2 TGTGCCAGCAGCCCACAAGCGGGAGTCCAAGAGACCCAGTACTTC CASSPQAGVQETQYF
NA TRBJ2-2 TRBV15 TRBD2 TGTGCCACCAGCAAGGGACTAGCGGATACCGGGGAGCTGTTTTTT CATSKGLADTGELFF
many TRBJ1-1 TRBV2 NA TGTGCCAGCACCTCCTTAGAGATGAACACTGAAGCTTTCTTT CASTSLEMNTEAFF
many TRBJ2-1 TRBV11-3 NA TGTGCCAGCAGCTTAGATCTTGAGTGGAGATCCAATGAGCAGTTCTTC CASSLDLEWRSNEQFF
NA TRBJ2-5 TRBV5-6 NA TGTGCCAGCAGCCTCGGGACTCCAGAGACCCAGCACTTC CASSLGTPETQHF
many TRBJ2-3 TRBV12-3/TRBV12-4 TRBD1 TGTGCCAGCAGACCTACAGGGGTAGATACGCAGTATTTT CASRPTGVDTQYF
NA TRBJ2-2 TRBV19 NA TGTGCCAGTAGCCCGGTTGTGACGGCCGGCGGGGAGCTGTTTTTT CASSPVVTAGGELFF
NA TRBJ2-3 TRBV19 TRBD2 TGTGCCAGTAGTCCGACTAGCGGGAGGTATGTGGATACGCAGTATTTT CASSPTSGRYVDTQYF
many TRBJ2-1 TRBV18 NA TGTGCCAGCTCACCCCTGGAGGTGAATGAGCAGTTCTTC CASSPLEVNEQFF
NA TRBJ2-2 TRBV3-1 TRBD2 TGTGCCAGCAGCCAAGATGGGACTAGCGGGAGTCACGGGGAGCTGTTTTTT CASSQDGTSGSHGELFF
many TRBJ1-5 TRBV7-9 TRBD1 TGTGCCAGCAGCTTCGGACAGGGGTCGCAGCCCCAGCATTTT CASSFGQGSQPQHF
many TRBJ1-5 TRBV6-5 NA TGTGCCAGCAGTTACTCGCGGGGCCAGCCCCAGCATTTT CASSYSRGQPQHF
few TRBJ1-2 TRBV6-1 TRBD1 TGTGCCAGCAGCCAGGGACAGGGAGGCTCTGGCTACACCTTC CASSQGQGGSGYTF
NA TRBJ2-3 TRBV6-5 TRBD2 TGTGCCAGCAGTTACCCGCTAGCGGGAGGAAGTGGCACAGATACGCAGTATTTT CASSYPLAGGSGTDTQYF
NA TRBJ2-7 TRBV11-3 TRBD2 TGTGCCAGCAGCGCACGACTAGCAGAGACCTACGAGCAGTACTTC CASSARLAETYEQYF
NA TRBJ2-7 TRBV20-1 TRBD2 TGCAGTGCCCGACCAAGGACTAGCGGGATGTACTCCTACGAGCAGTACTTC CSARPRTSGMYSYEQYF
few TRBJ2-1 TRBV29-1 NA TGCAGCGTTGAAGATCTTGCAGAACCCCGGTACAATGAGCAGCTCTTC CSVEDLAEPRYNEQLF
few TRBJ1-2 TRBV6-1 TRBD1 TGTGCCAGCACCGGGACAGATTATGGCTACACCTTC CASTGTDYGYTF
many TRBJ1-5 TRBV12-3/TRBV12-4 NA TGTGCCAGCAGTTTGGCAGGGCTCGGCAATCAGCCCCAGCATTTT CASSLAGLGNQPQHF
many TRBJ2-1 TRBV5-1 TRBD1 TGCGCCAGCAGCAAGACAGGGCCCTACAATGAGCAGTTCTTC CASSKTGPYNEQFF
few TRBJ1-1 TRBV6-1 NA TGTGCCACCTCACAACAGACGAACACTGAAGCTTTCTTT CATSQQTNTEAFF
few TRBJ2-5 TRBV24-1 NA TGTGCCACCAGTGACCGCGTGGCCCTGTACTTC CATSDRVALYF
many TRBJ2-5 TRBV20-1 TRBD2 TGCAGTGCTAGAGTCGTGGCTAGCGGGAGTCCCCAGTACTTC CSARVVASGSPQYF
NA TRBJ2-1 TRBV10-3 TRBD2 TGTGCCACCCGGGAGGTAGCAAACAATGAGCAGTTCTTC CATREVANNEQFF
NA TRBJ2-2 TRBV27 NA TGTGCCAGCAGTGACTGGGAGGGGGCGACGAACACCGGGGAGCTGTTTTTT CASSDWEGATNTGELFF
few TRBJ2-1 TRBV12-3/TRBV12-4 TRBD2 TGTGCCAGCAGACTAGCGGGCCTCAGAAGGGAGCAGTTCTTC CASRLAGLRREQFF